This entry lists 30 T cell receptor beta chains sequenced from one sample in a study of tumor and adjacent non-tumor tissue in lung cancer. RNA was extracted from bulk tissue without any cell sorting. This non-tumor lung sample came from over 3 cm beyond the tumor edge. A modified ARM-PCR protocol with three rounds of nested PCR amplified TCRbeta. From the multiplex PCR reads, TCRdb called clonotypes with MiXCR, one entry per CDR3 protein. The sample gives 65,000 to 75,000 distinct CDR3 sequences, around three quarters of which show up once; 40% to 45% is in the top ten. The specimen sequenced was distant non-tumor lung tissue. These receptors all stem from a man aged 55 to 70 with non-small cell lung cancer.

This clonotype was counted once. No conserved phenylalanine or tryptophan ends this CDR3, so it is likely a read error. Because the CDR3's place on the DNA is in doubt, the DNA is left out and the CDR3 is given as listed by TCRdb. The rearrangement joins TRBV5-5 to TRBJ2-7; the D call of TRBD1 is as the table states it, not checked on the DNA. Germline V gene sequence: CDR1 SGHKS, CDR2 YYEKEE (reference sequence). The CDR3 spans 17 residues, counting both ends. Here the CDR3 reads CPSSGPGGDLKMHEEYL.

As for this clonotype: Mismatch with germline at one junction end may stem from a read error. J is TRBJ1-1 and V is TRBV29-1, with D maybe TRBD1 (5 bases). The CDR3 has 14 amino acids. The germline CDR1 and CDR2 sequences are SQVTM and ANQGSEA. The CDR3 region is CSVVVGGVDTKAFF. The CDR3, as DNA: TGCAGCGTTGTTGTTGGGGGGGTCGACACTAAAGCTTTCTTT.

On this clonotype: The junction differs from germline at one of its ends, possibly a read error. The chain carries TRBV4-2 and TRBJ2-3; 7 bases match TRBD1. Germline CDR1 LGHNA, CDR2 YNFKEQ. The CDR3 runs 17 residues. CDR3 residues: CASSQEGAILRRDTQYF. In DNA, the CDR3 is TGTGCAAGCAGCCAAGAGGGGGCCATACTCCGAAGAGATACGCAGTATTTT.

The chain carries TRBV5-4 and TRBJ2-7; D perhaps matches TRBD1 (5 bases). The J call could be wrong; TRBJ2-1 is a better fit for the DNA end. Germline V gene sequence: CDR1 SGHNT, CDR2 YYREEE (reference sequence). There are 12 residues in the CDR3. CDR3: CASCWGGYEQFF. In nucleotides, the CDR3 is TGTGCCAGCTGCTGGGGCGGCTACGAGCAGTTCTTC.

This clonotype was detected ten times or more. This chain joins TRBV6-2 or TRBV6-3 and TRBJ2-7; D uncertain. V was trimmed by 0 bases and J by 6 bases, leaving 6 bases between them. Germline CDR1 is MNHEY and CDR2 is SVGEGT. The length of the CDR3 is 12 residues. The CDR3 spells CASSYSAGEQYF. The CDR3 DNA sequence: TGTGCCAGCAGTTACTCGGCCGGCGAGCAGTACTTC.

As for this clonotype: An end of the junction does not agree with germline; a read error may underlie this. For the CDR3, the DNA is TGTGTCAGCAGTGAAGGGTTGAGGGATAGGCAGTATTTT. It yields the protein CVSSEGLRDRQYF. The chain has TRBV6-1 and TRBJ2-3, with D possibly being TRBD2 (5 bases). CDR1 is MNHNS and CDR2 is SASEGT in the germline V gene. The CDR3 sequence is 13 residues long.

The CDR3 nucleotides are TGTGCCAGCAGTTATGCTAGGGCCAACGTCCTGACTTTC. This translates into CASSYARANVLTF. V usage is TRBV6-5 and J usage is TRBJ2-6; no definite D call. Trimming pared 3 bases from V and 5 bases from J, leaving 5 bases between. Germline V CDR1 and CDR2: MNHEY, SVGAGI. This CDR3 spans 13 amino acids.

This chain links TRBV29-1 with TRBJ2-6; perhaps TRBD2 as D (6 bases). This CDR3 is built from 15 residues. Trimming stripped 4 bases from V and 3 bases from J, with 13 bases between. Germline values: CDR1 SQVTM, CDR2 ANQGSEA. The CDR3, as DNA: TGCAGCGTTGCAGTGGGAGGTAGTGGGGCCAACGTCCTGACTTTC. Translated, it gives CSVAVGGSGANVLTF. The full variable domain, in which reference TRBV29-1 and TRBJ2-6 provide the parts outside the CDR3, is SAVISQKPSRDICQRGTSLTIQCQVDSQVTMMFWYRQQPGQSLTLIATANQGSEATYESGFVIDKFPISRPNLTFSTLTVSNMSPEDSSIYLCSVAVGGSGANVLTFGAGSRLTVL.

This clonotype was recorded only once. The J gene is TRBJ1-6, the V gene TRBV6-2 or TRBV6-3, with unresolved D. This CDR3 is 17 amino acids long. The germline V and J ends were trimmed by 1 base and 9 bases, with 19 bases remaining between them. Germline V CDR1 and CDR2: MNHEY, SVGEGT. The CDR3 region has the DNA TGTGCCAGCAGTTACTTGACTATGGCAGGATGGAGTTCACCCCTCCACTTT. It codes for CASSYLTMAGWSSPLHF.

A remark on this clonotype: Likely a read error: the CDR3 ends without its conserved phenylalanine or tryptophan. The V gene is TRBV6-5, the J gene TRBJ1-1, with D hard to call. There are 12 residues in the CDR3. V gave up 4 bases and J gave up 8 bases, with 11 bases separating them. Germline V gene sequence: CDR1 MNHEY, CDR2 SVGAGI. The CDR3 loop reads CASSSPVHEAFV. The CDR3 bases are TGTGCCAGCAGTTCCCCTGTTCACGAAGCTTTCGTT.

The rearrangement links TRBV11-2 to TRBJ2-3, with 7 bases that match TRBD1. Germline V lookup: CDR1 SGHAT, CDR2 FQNNGV. The CDR3 is made up of 14 amino acids. The ends lost 7 bases at V and 2 bases at J; junction bases unmatched: 6. As DNA, the CDR3 is TGTGCCAGCACCCGACAGGGCTACACAGATACGCAGTATTTT. Protein: CASTRQGYTDTQYF.

V gene TRBV4-1 combines with J gene TRBJ1-1, with 10 bases identical to TRBD1. The CDR3 is 15 amino acids. J was trimmed by 6 bases and V by 6 bases; bases with no gene match: 10. Germline V lookup: CDR1 MGHRA, CDR2 YSYEKL. The CDR3 DNA reads as TGCGCCAGCAGACTTGTGGGACAGGGGAAACCTGAAGCTTTCTTT. Translated, it gives CASRLVGQGKPEAFF.

This chain connects TRBV2 to TRBJ2-5; 8 bases map to TRBD2. Germline CDR1 is SNHLY and CDR2 is FYNNEI. This CDR3 has 16 amino acids. Germline trimming cut 2 bases from V and 4 bases from J; bases unmatched to any gene: 9. CDR3 region: CASSETPSGLGETQYF. The CDR3 DNA reads as TGTGCCAGCAGTGAAACGCCTAGCGGGCTTGGAGAGACCCAGTACTTC. Drawing the rest from reference TRBV2 and TRBJ2-5, the complete variable domain is EPEVTQTPSHQVTQMGQEVILRCVPISNHLYFYWYRQILGQKVEFLVSFYNNEISEKSEIFDDQFSVERPDGSNFTLKIRSTKLEDSAMYFCASSETPSGLGETQYFGPGTRLLVL.

With regard to this clonotype: The CDR3 ends on some other residue instead of the conserved phenylalanine or tryptophan, so this is likely a read error. V gene TRBV6-5 combines with J gene TRBJ2-7, with D perhaps matching TRBD2 (6 bases). This CDR3 has 16 amino acids. The germline CDR1 and CDR2 sequences are MNHEY and SVGAGI. V lost 7 bases to trimming and J lost 0 bases, with 19 bases between them. The CDR3 sequence: CASIRDGGGNSYEQYS. For the CDR3, the DNA is TGTGCCAGCATCCGAGACGGTGGCGGGAACTCCTACGAGCAGTACTCC.

A note on this clonotype: A junction boundary mismatches the germline segment, possibly from a read error. The chain couples TRBV6-5 to TRBJ1-1, with D unresolved. Germline V lookup: CDR1 MNHEY, CDR2 SVGAGI. This CDR3 is built from 15 residues. The CDR3 region is CTSSYGSQLSTEAFF. CDR3 DNA: TGTACCAGCAGTTACGGCAGTCAGCTGTCCACTGAAGCTTTCTTT.

Concerning this clonotype: Germline and junction disagree at one end, which may indicate a read error. J is TRBJ2-3 and V is TRBV2, with 7 bases lining up with TRBD1. The CDR3 runs to 13 residues. Germline V CDR1 and CDR2: SNHLY, FYNNEI. The DNA of the CDR3 is TGTGCCAGTCTTCCGGGACAGACGGATACGCAGTTTTTT. The encoded protein is CASLPGQTDTQFF.

On this clonotype itself: A read error may produce the germline difference seen at one junction end. The V and J genes are TRBV5-6 and TRBJ1-1; the D gene is possibly TRBD1 (6 bases). Germline CDR1 is SGHDT and CDR2 is YYEEEE. This CDR3 comprises 14 residues. CDR3 DNA sequence: TGTGCAAGCAGCTTGGGGCAGGGGACCACTGAAACTTTCTTT. Residues: CASSLGQGTTETFF.

The CDR3 region has the DNA TGTGCCAGCGATTCAGGGAACACTGAAGCTTTCTTT. Its protein product is CASDSGNTEAFF. The chain employs TRBV6-5 and TRBJ1-1; D unresolved. Per the germline V gene, CDR1 is MNHEY and CDR2 is SVGAGI. The V end was cut by 8 bases, the J end by 1 base, with 8 bases between. The CDR3 covers 12 residues.

The chain has TRBV6-5 and TRBJ2-7; 7 positions agree with TRBD2. This CDR3 comprises 14 residues. Germline loops: CDR1 MNHEY, CDR2 SVGAGI. The V gene end was trimmed by 6 bases and the J gene end by 4 bases; junction bases not matched to a gene: 9. CDR3 loop: CASSLTSGMYEQYF. CDR3 coding DNA: TGTGCCAGCAGCCTCACCAGCGGGATGTACGAGCAGTACTTC.

The CDR3 here is CSATRGGQGSHRQYF. For the CDR3, the DNA is TGCAGCGCAACAAGGGGGGGACAGGGTTCCCATAGGCAGTACTTC. V usage is TRBV29-1 and J usage is TRBJ2-7; 9 positions agree with TRBD1. CDR1 and CDR2 (germline): SQVTM, ANQGSEA. V dropped 7 bases and J dropped 9; count of bases not matched to a gene: 19. The CDR3 consists of 15 residues.

About this clonotype: The junction shows a germline mismatch at one end, possibly a read error. The chain recombines TRBV5-1 with TRBJ2-3; a possible D gene is TRBD2 (6 bases). Looked up from germline, CDR1 is SGHRS and CDR2 is YFSETQ. The CDR3 has 14 residues. CDR3 amino acids: CSSSLEGPADTQYF. The CDR3 DNA follows: TGCTCCAGCAGCTTGGAGGGGCCGGCGGATACGCAGTATTTT.

This clonotype has just one count. An end of the junction differs from the germline gene, which may be a read error. J is TRBJ2-1 and V is TRBV7-9; D is unresolved. This CDR3 contains 14 residues. The germline V gene has CDR1 SEHNR and CDR2 FQNEAQ (reference sequence). In DNA, the CDR3 is TGTGCCAGCAGCGTTGGCCTGAACTACAATGAGCATTTCTTC. This gives the protein CASSVGLNYNEHFF.

Turning to this clonotype: One end of the junction does not line up with germline, which may come from a read error. The chain employs TRBV6-5 and TRBJ2-1; D gene ambiguous. Per the germline V gene, CDR1 is MNHEY and CDR2 is SVGAGI. This CDR3 is built from 13 residues. The CDR3 DNA follows: TGTGCCGGCACCTGGGGTAGCACCAATGAGCAGTTCTTT. It translates to CAGTWGSTNEQFF.

To note about this clonotype: This may be a read error: a much more frequent sequence differs by one nucleotide. A read error is likely, as this CDR3 ends without the conserved phenylalanine or tryptophan. V is TRBV12-3 or TRBV12-4 and J is TRBJ1-2; 7 bases fit TRBD1. V trimming: 6 bases; J trimming: 4 bases; junction bases outside the gene matches: 11. CDR3 length: 15 amino acids. The DNA for the CDR3 is TGTGCCAGCAGCAATCCAAAGACAGGGTTCTATGGCTACACCTTA. Protein sequence: CASSNPKTGFYGYTL.

V gene TRBV11-3 combines with J gene TRBJ2-1, with D possibly TRBD2 on 6 matching bases. The CDR3 has 14 amino acids. Germline CDR1 SGHNT, CDR2 YENEEA. Trimming stripped 3 bases from V and 11 bases from J, with 17 bases between. The CDR3 spells CASSFETGGNKQFF. CDR3 DNA sequence: TGTGCCAGCAGCTTTGAGACTGGCGGGAATAAGCAGTTCTTC.

The chain has TRBV5-1 and TRBJ2-2; D unresolved. Germline V gives CDR1 SGHRS, CDR2 YFSETQ. Trimming shortened V by 7 bases and J by 3 bases, and 13 bases separated the two germline ends. The CDR3 extends over 14 amino acids. The CDR3: CASHSDIDTGELFF. The CDR3 bases are TGCGCCAGCCACTCCGACATAGACACCGGGGAGCTGTTTTTT.

About this clonotype: A read error is likely, as this CDR3 ends without the conserved phenylalanine or tryptophan. This chain links TRBV6-5 with TRBJ1-1; D not resolved. Trimming shortened V by 5 bases and J by 6 bases, and 19 bases separated the two germline ends. Germline CDR1 reads MNHEY; CDR2 reads SVGAGI. The CDR3 totals 15 residues. CDR3 sequence reads: CASSHGGQVPAEAFV. The CDR3 DNA reads TGTGCCAGCAGTCACGGCGGTCAGGTGCCCGCTGAAGCTTTCGTT.

Turning to this clonotype: The CDR3 does not end in the conserved phenylalanine or tryptophan, so this is likely a read error. The chain is built from TRBV5-1 and TRBJ1-6, with D possibly TRBD1 on 5 matching bases. The CDR3 is made up of 14 amino acids. The V end lost 8 bases, the J end lost 7 bases, and 16 bases lay between the germline ends. Germline V CDR1 and CDR2: SGHRS, YFSETQ. The DNA for the CDR3 is TGCGCCAGTAGCCCAGGGACGGGAAATTCACCCCTCCACTTG. Translating it yields CASSPGTGNSPLHL.

With regard to this clonotype: The junction does not match germline at one end; this may be a read error. The gene calls are TRBV6-2 or TRBV6-3 and TRBJ2-3; a weak D match, TRBD2 (6 bases). Germline CDR1 reads MNHEY; CDR2 reads SVGEGT. The CDR3 spans 16 residues. The CDR3 region is CASISLQTGATDTQYF. As DNA, the CDR3 is TGCGCCAGCATTTCCCTTCAGACGGGAGCTACAGATACGCAGTATTTT.

A remark on this clonotype: The junction and the germline gene differ at one end; a read error may be behind it. CDR3 amino acids: CASNANRIGSGGYTF. The CDR3 bases are TGCGCCAGCAACGCGAACAGGATTGGATCGGGAGGCTATACCTTC. The chain combines TRBV5-1 with TRBJ1-2; weak D call: TRBD1 (5 bases). Germline CDR1 reads SGHRS; CDR2 reads YFSETQ. The CDR3 has 15 residues.